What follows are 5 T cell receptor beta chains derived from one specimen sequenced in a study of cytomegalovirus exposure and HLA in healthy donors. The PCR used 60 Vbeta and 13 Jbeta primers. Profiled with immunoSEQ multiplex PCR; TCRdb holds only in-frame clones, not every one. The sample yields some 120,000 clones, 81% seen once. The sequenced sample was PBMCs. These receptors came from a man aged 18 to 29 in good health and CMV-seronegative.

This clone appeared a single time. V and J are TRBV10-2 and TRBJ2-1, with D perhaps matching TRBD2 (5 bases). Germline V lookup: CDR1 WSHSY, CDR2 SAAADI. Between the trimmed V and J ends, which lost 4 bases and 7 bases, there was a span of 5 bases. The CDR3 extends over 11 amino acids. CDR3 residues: CASSGGNEQFF. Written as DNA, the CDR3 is TGCGCCAGCAGTGGAGGGAATGAGCAGTTCTTC.

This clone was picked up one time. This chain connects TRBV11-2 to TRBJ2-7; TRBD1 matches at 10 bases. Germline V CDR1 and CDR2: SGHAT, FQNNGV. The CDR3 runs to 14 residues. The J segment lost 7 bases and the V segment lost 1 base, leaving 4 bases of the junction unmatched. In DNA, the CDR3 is TGTGCCAGCAGCTTAGGGACAGGGGGTAGTGAGCAGTACTTC. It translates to CASSLGTGGSEQYF.

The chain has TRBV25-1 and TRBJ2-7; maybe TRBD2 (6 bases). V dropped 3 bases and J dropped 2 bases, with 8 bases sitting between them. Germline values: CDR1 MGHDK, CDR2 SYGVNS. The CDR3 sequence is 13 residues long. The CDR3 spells CASSDWRAYEQYF. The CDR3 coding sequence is TGTGCCAGCAGTGACTGGAGGGCCTACGAGCAGTACTTC.

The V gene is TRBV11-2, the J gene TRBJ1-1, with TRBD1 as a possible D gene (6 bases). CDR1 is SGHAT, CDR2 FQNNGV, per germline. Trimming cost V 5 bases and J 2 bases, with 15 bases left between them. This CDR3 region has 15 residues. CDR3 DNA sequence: TGTGCCAGCAGCCCGATGGACAGTCCTAACACTGAAGCTTTCTTT. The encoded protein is CASSPMDSPNTEAFF.

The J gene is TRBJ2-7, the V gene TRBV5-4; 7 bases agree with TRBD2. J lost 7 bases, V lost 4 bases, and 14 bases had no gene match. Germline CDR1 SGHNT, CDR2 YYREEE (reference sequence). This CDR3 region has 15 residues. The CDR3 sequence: CASSPKWEGREEQYF. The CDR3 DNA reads TGTGCCAGCAGCCCCAAATGGGAGGGAAGAGAGGAGCAGTACTTC.